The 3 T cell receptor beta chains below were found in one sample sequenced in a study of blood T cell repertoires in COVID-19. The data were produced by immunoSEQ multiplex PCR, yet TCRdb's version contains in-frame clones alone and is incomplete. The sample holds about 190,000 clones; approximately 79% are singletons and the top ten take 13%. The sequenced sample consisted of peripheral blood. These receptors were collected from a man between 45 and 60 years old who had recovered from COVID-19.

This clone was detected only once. The chain's CDR3 is CASSETLGQGFTYEQYF. For the CDR3, the DNA is TGTGCCAGCAGCGAAACTCTGGGACAGGGGTTCACCTACGAGCAGTACTTC. The rearrangement links TRBV6-1 to TRBJ2-7, with 10 bases aligning to TRBD1. Germline values: CDR1 MNHNS, CDR2 SASEGT. V lost 6 bases and J lost 2; bases outside the gene matches: 13. The CDR3 spans 17 residues.

CDR3 amino acids: CASSFGQGTDYTF. CDR3 nucleotides: TGCGCCAGCAGCTTTGGACAGGGAACGGACTACACCTTC. The rearrangement joins TRBV5-1 to TRBJ1-2; 8 nucleotides agree with TRBD1. Germline V gene data show CDR1 as SGHRS and CDR2 as YFSETQ. Trimming took 2 bases from V and 10 from J; bases not matched to a gene: 7. The CDR3 runs 13 residues.

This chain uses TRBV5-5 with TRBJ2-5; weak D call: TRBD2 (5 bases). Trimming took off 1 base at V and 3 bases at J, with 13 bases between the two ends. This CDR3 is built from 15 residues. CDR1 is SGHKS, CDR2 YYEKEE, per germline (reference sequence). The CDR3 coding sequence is TGTGCCAGCAGCTTGTTTCTCATCGGGGAAGAGACCCAGTACTTC. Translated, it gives CASSLFLIGEETQYF.